The sequence of this T cell receptor (beta chain) was determined in a study of cytomegalovirus exposure and HLA in healthy donors. Background on the study: The 120 or so validation repertoires were reported in a later analysis to have been generated on the same platform as the 666 first-cohort repertoires.

About this clone: Its target is not known.

Study-level results: In vitro data verified a few CMV-associated chains as specific for CMV antigens. According to the study, roughly 160 TCR beta chains were cytomegalovirus-associated.

Sequencing used immunoSEQ multiplex PCR; TCRdb keeps in-frame clones, though not all of them. The sample yields tens of thousands of clones, 95% to 98% seen once. Germline CDR1 is SGHTA and CDR2 is FQGNSA. The length of the CDR3 is 16 residues. V lost 0 bases, J lost 0 bases, and 9 bases lay in between. The sample taken for sequencing was PBMCs. This chain connects TRBV7-2 to TRBJ1-5; possible D gene TRBD1, 5 bases. This clonotype was obtained from a man between 18 and 35 years old in good health and CMV-seronegative. The CDR3 DNA follows: TGTGCCAGCAGCTTAGCGGACACGTATAGCAATCAGCCCCAGCATTTT. Its translation is CASSLADTYSNQPQHF.